The 12 T cell receptor beta chains below were found in one sample sequenced in a study of OX40 agonist ivuxolimab in advanced cancers. Some clones are missing from TCRdb's copy, which holds only in-frame ones; the method was immunoSEQ multiplex PCR. The sample records approximately 70,000 clones, more than 70% being singletons. The sample consisted of CD4+ or CD8+ T cells sorted from blood, taken in a trial of the OX40 agonist ivuxolimab. These receptors came from an adult with an advanced solid tumor such as melanoma, head and neck, liver or kidney cancer.

This clone was counted only a few times. The rearrangement joins TRBV18 to TRBJ2-7; D not certain. CDR1 KGHSH and CDR2 LQKENI come from the germline V gene. The CDR3 is 14 amino acids. V was shortened by 3 bases and J by 5 bases, with 14 bases between the two germline ends. CDR3 sequence: CASSPPPGNNEQYF. In nucleotides, the CDR3 is TGTGCCAGCTCACCTCCCCCGGGCAACAACGAGCAGTACTTC.

The gene calls are TRBV19 and TRBJ2-1; 8 bases fit TRBD2. This CDR3 has 16 residues. The V and J ends lost 3 bases and 4 bases, in that order; junction bases with no gene match: 8. Germline CDR1 LNHDA, CDR2 SQIVND (reference sequence). The CDR3 spells CASSISGGAPYNEQFF. As DNA, the CDR3 is TGTGCCAGTAGTATTTCGGGGGGGGCCCCGTACAATGAGCAGTTCTTC.

The V call is TRBV14, the J call TRBJ2-5, with a tentative D call TRBD1 (6 bases). This CDR3 is 16 amino acids long. With 0 bases removed from V and 5 bases from J, the gap between germline ends came to 16 bases. Germline-derived CDR1 and CDR2 are SGHDN and FVKESK. The CDR3: CASSQDNGFGGETQYF. Written as DNA, the CDR3 is TGTGCCAGCAGCCAAGATAATGGGTTTGGGGGCGAGACCCAGTACTTC.

This clone was seen only once. V gene TRBV10-3 combines with J gene TRBJ2-5; perhaps TRBD1 as D (5 bases). The J call is uncertain, as TRBJ2-7 better fits the DNA end. CDR1 and CDR2 (germline): ENHRY, SYGVKD. The CDR3 totals 13 residues. The CDR3 DNA reads TGTGCCATCAGTTTAGGACACCCCTACGAGCAGTACTTC. Amino acids: CAISLGHPYEQYF.

This chain links TRBV19 with TRBJ2-2; 8 nucleotides agree with TRBD2. The V gene's germline CDR1 is LNHDA and CDR2 SQIVND (reference sequence). With 9 bases clipped from V and 7 bases from J, the junction kept 16 bases outside the gene matches. The length of the CDR3 is 16 residues. The CDR3, as DNA: TGTGCCAGCTCCTATTTTGGAGCGGGGGAGGACGGGGAGCTGTTTTTT. It translates to CASSYFGAGEDGELFF.

The chain's CDR3 is CAWSGAANNSPLHF. The CDR3 nucleotides are TGTGCCTGGAGTGGGGCAGCAAATAATTCACCCCTCCACTTT. The rearrangement joins TRBV30 to TRBJ1-6; D uncertain. V was cut by 1 base and J by 5 bases, with 9 bases left in between. CDR3 size: 14 residues. Germline-derived CDR1 and CDR2 are GTSNPN and SVGIG (reference sequence).

J is TRBJ2-3 and V is TRBV7-9; D gene ambiguous. Looked up from germline, CDR1 is SEHNR and CDR2 is FQNEAQ (reference sequence). The CDR3 is 14 residues long. V was clipped by 7 bases and J by 0 bases, with 11 bases between them. The CDR3 protein is CASKETLSTDTQYF. CDR3 sequence (DNA): TGTGCCAGCAAGGAGACTTTAAGCACAGATACGCAGTATTTT. The complete variable domain, with remaining parts taken from reference TRBV7-9 and TRBJ2-3, reads DTGVSQNPRHKITKRGQNVTFRCDPISEHNRLYWYRQTLGQGPEFLTYFQNEAQLEKSRLLSDRFSAERPKGSFSTLEIQRTEQGDSAMYLCASKETLSTDTQYFGPGTRLTVL.

This clone appeared a few times. The gene calls are TRBV19 and TRBJ2-1, with D perhaps matching TRBD1 (5 bases). The CDR3 spans 15 residues. Germline V CDR1 and CDR2: LNHDA, SQIVND (reference sequence). The germline V and J ends were trimmed by 3 bases and 6 bases, with 15 bases remaining between them. The CDR3 protein is CASSISTGYLNEQFF. CDR3 coding DNA: TGTGCCAGTAGTATTTCAACAGGTTACCTCAATGAGCAGTTCTTC.

This rearrangement joins TRBV6-4 to TRBJ2-1, with 10 bases lining up with TRBD1. V was pared by 8 bases and J by 9 bases, with 13 bases of the junction left unmatched. This CDR3 region has 15 residues. Germline V gene sequence: CDR1 MRHNA, CDR2 SNTAGT. CDR3: CASGKTGGGYSEQFF. The CDR3 DNA follows: TGTGCCAGCGGAAAGACAGGGGGCGGATATAGTGAGCAGTTCTTC.

The chain carries TRBV5-8 and TRBJ2-7; D remains unclear. Germline V gives CDR1 SGHTS, CDR2 YDEGEE. The CDR3 contains 15 residues. V lost 5 bases, J lost 0 bases, and 15 bases lay in between. CDR3 amino acids: CASRPRRNSSYEQYF. The CDR3 nucleotides read TGTGCCAGCAGACCTCGGCGGAATAGCTCCTACGAGCAGTACTTC.

This chain uses TRBV7-2 with TRBJ2-3; 8 bases line up with TRBD2. Germline V gene lookup returns CDR1 SGHTA and CDR2 FQGNSA. V trimming: 5 bases; J trimming: 5 bases; junction bases outside the gene matches: 18. The CDR3 is 18 residues long. The CDR3: CASSPRGAGGMVRDTQYF. The DNA of the CDR3 is TGTGCCAGCAGCCCTAGGGGGGCGGGGGGTATGGTGAGAGATACGCAGTATTTT.

This clone was seen a few times. The rearrangement uses TRBV30 and TRBJ2-1, with D possibly TRBD2 on 7 matching bases. V lost 2 bases and J lost 9, with 14 bases in between. The CDR3 runs 13 residues. Germline V CDR1 and CDR2: GTSNPN, SVGIG (reference sequence). The chain's CDR3 is CAWSTYREGEQFF. Written as DNA, the CDR3 is TGTGCCTGGAGTACCTACAGGGAGGGTGAGCAGTTCTTC.